These 8 T cell receptor beta chains originate from one sample sequenced in a study of tissue T cells after allogeneic stem cell transplantation. Produced via immunoSEQ multiplex PCR; TCRdb's table is partial and in-frame only. The sample consists of roughly 5,000 clones, 45% of them appearing once. Regarding time point: mouse harvest day 14 after allogeneic transplant. Each mouse received 10^7 T-cell-depleted marrow cells plus 10^6 splenic CD5+ T cells by tail vein. Sequenced sample: gut tissue. These receptors all come from a female BALB/c mouse given C57BL/6 T cells with graft-versus-host disease after an allogeneic hematopoietic cell transplant.

As to this clone: Gene and germline names: mouse. The observed sequence ends 1 residue before the CDR3 terminus, with the missing tail filled in from the germline J gene. This chain joins TRBV26 and TRBJ2-7; no clear D. Germline V gene data show CDR1 as KGHPV and CDR2 as FQNQEV (reference sequence). The CDR3 sequence is 14 residues long. The V and J ends lost 0 bases and 0 bases respectively, with 6 bases between them. CDR3: CASSLSQSSYEQYF. The part of the CDR3 DNA that was read is TGTGCCAGCAGTCTGTCGCAGAGCTCCTATGAACAGTAC.

About this clone: Gene names denote mouse genes. The read terminates 1 residue ahead of where the CDR3 ends, so the germline J gene completes it. The chain uses TRBV5 and TRBJ2-5; TRBD2 aligns across 13 bases. The CDR3 loop spans 16 amino acids. Germline trimming cut 4 bases from V and 6 bases from J; bases unmatched to any gene: 7. CDR1 is LGHNA and CDR2 is YNLKQL in the germline V gene (reference sequence). CDR3 protein: CASSLGLGGRRDTQYF. CDR3 DNA (partial): TGTGCCAGCAGCCTCGGACTGGGGGGGCGCAGGGACACCCAGTAC.

This clone was found a few times. Gene names and germline refer to mouse. Coverage ceases 1 residue before the CDR3 finishes, and the germline J gene fills in the end. This chain links TRBV12-1 with TRBJ2-5, with TRBD2 as a possible D gene (6 bases). The CDR3 runs to 14 residues. Per germline, CDR1 SGHSN and CDR2 HYEKVE. The V end was cut by 1 base, the J end by 2 bases, with 9 bases between. CDR3 sequence: CASSLRDSQDTQYF. CDR3 DNA (partial): TGTGCCAGCTCTCTTCGGGACTCCCAAGACACCCAGTAC.

Worth noting for this clone: Gene labels here are mouse ones. The CDR3 is cut off 1 residue early in the read; its end comes from the germline J gene. The J gene is TRBJ2-4, the V gene TRBV3, with TRBD2 matching over 11 bases. Germline CDR1 reads SNHLY; CDR2 reads FYNGKV (reference sequence). This CDR3 has 15 residues. Trimming took 1 base from V and 7 from J; bases not matched to a gene: 4. The CDR3 sequence is CASSLELGGRDTLYF. Incomplete CDR3 DNA: TGTGCCAGCAGCTTAGAACTGGGGGGGCGGGACACCTTGTAC.

In the case of this clone: Gene names are mouse gene names. The read is 1 residue too short to cover the CDR3 end, so that end is filled in from the germline J gene. Additional DNA sequences in this sample encode the identical CDR3. The rearrangement joins TRBV3 to TRBJ2-7; no definite D call. Deletions cut 2 bases from V and 4 bases from J, with 6 bases between. The length of the CDR3 is 12 residues. CDR1 is SNHLY and CDR2 is FYNGKV in the germline V gene (reference sequence). The covered CDR3 bases are TGTGCCAGCAGCTTACGGCAATATGAACAGTAC. Residues: CASSLRQYEQY. The CDR3 as a whole reads CASSLRQYEQYF.

This clone was seen a few times. Each gene name is a mouse one. The CDR3 end falls 1 residue outside the read, so it is completed with the germline J gene. This chain uses TRBV1 with TRBJ1-4; 8 bases are shared with TRBD1. Germline CDR1 reads NSQYPW; CDR2 reads LRSPGD (reference sequence). After removal of 5 bases from V and 6 bases from J, the junction contained 5 bases not matched to a gene. The CDR3 sequence is 14 residues long. The CDR3 reads CTCSQGAGDERLFF. The covered CDR3 bases are TGCACCTGCAGTCAGGGGGCGGGAGACGAAAGATTATTT. Full variable domain (missing parts from reference TRBV1 and TRBJ1-4): VTLLEQNPRWRLVPRGQAVNLRCILKNSQYPWMSWYQQDLQKQLQWLFTLRSPGDKEVKSLPGADYLATRVTDTELRLQVANMSQGRTLYCTCSQGAGDERLFFGHGTKLSVL.

As concerns this clone: The gene symbols are mouse symbols. Sequencing ends 1 residue short of the CDR3 end; the germline J gene provides the rest. The genes are TRBV13-2 and TRBJ1-1, with D perhaps TRBD1 (5 bases). The V end was cut by 2 bases, the J end by 3 bases, with 14 bases between. The germline gives CDR1 NNHNN, CDR2 SYGAGS (reference sequence). The length of the CDR3 is 15 residues. The CDR3 bases that were read are TGTGCCAGCGGTGACCCGGGGAGAGGGGACACAGAAGTCTTC. Amino acids: CASGDPGRGDTEVF. The entire CDR3 reads CASGDPGRGDTEVFF.

With regard to this clone: Relative to the germline gene, one junction end is altered; a read error may explain this. Gene names are mouse gene names. The same CDR3 also results from other DNA sequences found in this sample. The CDR3 sequence is CASSLGQINERLFF. The covered CDR3 bases are TGCGCCAGCAGCTTAGGGCAGATCAACGAAAGATTATTT. This chain joins TRBV3 and TRBJ1-4; D remains unclear. The read falls 1 residue short of the CDR3 end, and the missing part is taken from the germline J gene. CDR3 size: 14 residues. The germline gives CDR1 SNHLY, CDR2 FYNGKV (reference sequence).